The 15 T cell receptor beta chains below come from one sample, sequenced in a study of blood T cell repertoires in COVID-19. Here immunoSEQ multiplex PCR was the method, and the copy in TCRdb shows in-frame clones only, minus some. This table holds some 530,000 clones, 80% to 90% found once. Source material: peripheral blood. All receptors derive from a human donor in a cohort sampled during active COVID-19.

The J gene is TRBJ1-4, the V gene TRBV19, with 9 bases lining up with TRBD1. This CDR3 is 19 amino acids long. Germline V gives CDR1 LNHDA, CDR2 SQIVND (reference sequence). V was clipped by 7 bases and J by 7 bases; unmatched bases: 22. CDR3: CASTGPQQGTGGLGEKLFF. CDR3 DNA sequence: TGTGCCAGTACAGGCCCGCAGCAGGGAACAGGGGGCCTAGGTGAAAAACTGTTTTTT.

This clone was picked up one time. J is TRBJ2-3 and V is TRBV3-1 (or the pseudogene TRBV3-2); D ambiguous. Deletions cut 9 bases from V and 0 bases from J, with 7 bases between. The CDR3 runs 12 residues. Germline V CDR1 and CDR2: LGHDT, YNNKEL (reference sequence). DNA of the CDR3: TGTGCCAGTAGTTTGAGCACAGATACGCAGTATTTT. Its protein is CASSLSTDTQYF.

The rearrangement uses TRBV28 and TRBJ2-1, with TRBD2 identical over 9 bases. Germline V lookup: CDR1 MDHEN, CDR2 SYDVKM. CDR3 length equals 14 residues. V shed 3 bases and J 16 bases; nucleotides not matched to a gene: 13. In nucleotides, the CDR3 is TGTGCCAGCAGTTTCTCCCCATCCGGGACTAGCTCCTTCTTC. It specifies CASSFSPSGTSSFF.

The chain combines TRBV6-2 or TRBV6-3 with TRBJ1-5, with a weak D call TRBD1 (5 bases). Germline V gene data show CDR1 as MNHEY and CDR2 as SVGEGT. V was shortened by 0 bases and J by 3 bases, with 6 bases between the two germline ends. This CDR3 spans 14 amino acids. CDR3 DNA: TGTGCCAGCAGTTACTCCAGGGTCAATCAGCCCCAGCATTTT. The encoded protein is CASSYSRVNQPQHF.

The chain employs TRBV3-1 (or the pseudogene TRBV3-2) and TRBJ2-4; D possibly corresponds to TRBD2 (5 bases). CDR1 LGHDT and CDR2 YNNKEL come from the germline V gene (reference sequence). The CDR3 is made up of 14 amino acids. Trimming removed 7 bases from V and 2 bases from J, with 12 bases in between. The CDR3 reads CASTPPGTKNIQYF. The CDR3 DNA reads as TGTGCCAGCACCCCGCCGGGGACCAAAAACATTCAGTACTTC.

This rearrangement joins TRBV30 to TRBJ1-2; TRBD1 is a possible D gene (6 bases). V was clipped by 0 bases and J by 2 bases, with 10 bases between them. The CDR3 contains 14 residues. Germline V gene sequence: CDR1 GTSNPN, CDR2 SVGIG (reference sequence). The CDR3 sequence is CAWSVHRDNYGYTF. Written as DNA, the CDR3 is TGTGCCTGGAGTGTACACAGGGACAACTATGGCTACACCTTC.

The CDR3 reads CATSRVGTDNEKLFF. CDR3 coding DNA: TGTGCCACCAGCAGAGTCGGGACAGATAATGAAAAACTGTTTTTT. The genes are TRBV15 and TRBJ1-4; 7 bases line up with TRBD1. Germline V gene lookup returns CDR1 LNHNV and CDR2 YYDKDF (reference sequence). Germline trimming cut 1 base from V and 4 bases from J; bases unmatched to any gene: 3. The CDR3 contains 15 residues.

The chain uses TRBV5-6 and TRBJ1-2; TRBD1 aligns across 10 bases. CDR1 and CDR2 from the germline V gene are SGHDT and YYEEEE. CDR3 length: 18 amino acids. After removal of 1 base from V and 2 bases from J, the junction contained 11 bases not matched to a gene. As DNA, the CDR3 is TGTGCCAGCAGCTTGTTCGCCGACAGGGGGCCTCTCAACTATGGCTACACCTTC. It translates to CASSLFADRGPLNYGYTF.

The chain is built from TRBV28 and TRBJ2-7, with TRBD2 matching 7 bases. CDR1 is MDHEN, CDR2 SYDVKM, per germline. This CDR3 comprises 14 residues. Trimming cost V 2 bases and J 2 bases; bases outside gene matches: 3. Here the CDR3 reads CASSLGGGPYEQYF. The CDR3 DNA reads TGTGCCAGCAGTTTAGGGGGAGGGCCCTACGAGCAGTACTTC.

This chain joins TRBV30 and TRBJ1-1; possible D gene TRBD1, 6 bases. CDR1 and CDR2 from the germline V gene are GTSNPN and SVGIG (reference sequence). The CDR3 is 11 amino acids. V was clipped by 5 bases and J by 8 bases, with 12 bases between them. CDR3 nucleotide sequence: TGTGCCTGGTCTATTGGGGGCGAAGCTTTCTTT. Its translation is CAWSIGGEAFF.

This chain joins TRBV13 and TRBJ2-1; the match to TRBD2 covers 14 bases. The CDR3 totals 16 residues. Germline assignment: CDR1 PRHDT and CDR2 FYEKMQ (reference sequence). Trimming removed 5 bases from V and 8 bases from J; junction bases left unmatched: 8. The CDR3: CASSMMGLAGVDEQFF. The CDR3 DNA follows: TGTGCCAGCAGCATGATGGGACTAGCGGGAGTCGATGAGCAGTTCTTC.

Turning to this clone: Germline and junction disagree at one end, which may indicate a read error. This same CDR3 is encoded by further DNA sequences in the sample. V gene TRBV24-1 combines with J gene TRBJ2-7; TRBD1 matches 8 bases. The CDR3 sequence is 11 residues long. Per the germline V gene, CDR1 is KGHDR and CDR2 is SFDVKD. The CDR3 is CATGQGGEQYF. The CDR3 coding sequence is TGCGCCACCGGACAGGGAGGAGAGCAGTACTTC.

This clone came up a few times. The J gene is TRBJ2-7, the V gene TRBV10-1, with 11 bases identical to TRBD2. This CDR3 has 15 residues. The germline V gene has CDR1 WNHNN and CDR2 SYGVQD (reference sequence). V lost 0 bases to trimming and J lost 3 bases; unmatched junction nucleotides: 1. The CDR3 DNA is TGCGCCAGCAGTGAGTCACTAGCGGGAGACTACGAGCAGTACTTC. Its protein product is CASSESLAGDYEQYF.

The V call is TRBV6-5, the J call TRBJ1-4; 9 bases match TRBD1. CDR3 size: 15 residues. V was clipped by 0 bases and J by 8 bases; unmatched bases: 4. CDR1 MNHEY and CDR2 SVGAGI come from the germline V gene. DNA for the CDR3: TGTGCCAGCAGTTACTCTACAGGGGGCAGGGAAAAACTGTTTTTT. It codes for CASSYSTGGREKLFF.

The chain combines TRBV7-2 with TRBJ2-7, with D uncertain. The V and J ends lost 2 bases and 5 bases respectively, with 16 bases between them. The germline CDR1 and CDR2 sequences are SGHTA and FQGNSA. The CDR3 has 15 amino acids. This CDR3 reads CASSLNGLPADEQYF. The CDR3 nucleotides are TGTGCCAGCAGCTTAAACGGGTTGCCGGCCGACGAGCAGTACTTC.